Presented here are 14 T cell receptor beta chains from one specimen sequenced in a study of blood T cells in healthy people across ages. The second PCR ran roughly 6 to 11 cycles with a sample-barcoded 5' primer and J-beta primers. Each CDR3 protein is one row after TCRdb ran MiXCR on the 5' RACE reads. The table records 1.5 million to 2 million distinct CDR3 sequences, 25% to 30% of them present only once. What was sequenced was blood. Every receptor here comes from a woman aged 30 to 39 in good health.

This chain joins TRBV4-1 and TRBJ1-1; D might be TRBD1 (5 bases). Per germline, CDR1 MGHRA and CDR2 YSYEKL. CDR3 size: 14 residues. V lost 2 bases and J lost 4, with 11 bases in between. The CDR3: CASSQSGGVTEAFF. CDR3 DNA: TGCGCCAGCAGCCAATCGGGGGGGGTCACTGAAGCTTTCTTT.

The chain has TRBV19 and TRBJ2-7, with TRBD1 identical over 10 bases. Germline-derived CDR1 and CDR2 are LNHDA and SQIVND (reference sequence). The length of the CDR3 is 16 residues. The J segment lost 1 base and the V segment lost 0 bases, leaving 3 bases of the junction unmatched. The CDR3 here is CASSIEGTGASYEQYF. Written as DNA, the CDR3 is TGTGCCAGTAGTATAGAAGGGACAGGGGCGTCCTACGAGCAGTACTTC.

The chain combines TRBV18 with TRBJ2-1; weak D call: TRBD2 (6 bases). Per the germline V gene, CDR1 is KGHSH and CDR2 is LQKENI. The CDR3 spans 15 residues. Trimming took 3 bases from V and 7 from J, leaving 16 bases between them. CDR3: CASSPAVGGRNEQFF. The CDR3 DNA is TGTGCCAGCTCACCCGCGGTGGGGGGTAGGAATGAGCAGTTCTTC.

In this sample, this clonotype turned up a few times. V usage is TRBV9 and J usage is TRBJ2-4; 12 bases line up with TRBD1. This CDR3 contains 15 residues. J was trimmed by 13 bases and V by 3 bases; bases with no gene match: 11. Germline CDR1 and CDR2: SGDLS and YYNGEE. CDR3 sequence (DNA): TGTGCCAGCAGCGGGGGGACAGGGGGCCGGAATGAGCAGTACTTC. Its protein is CASSGGTGGRNEQYF.

This clonotype was detected a few times. This chain joins TRBV5-1 and TRBJ2-3; D is unresolved. Germline V gene lookup returns CDR1 SGHRS and CDR2 YFSETQ. The CDR3 has 12 amino acids. Trimming removed 7 bases at V and 6 bases at J, with 12 bases between. In DNA form, the CDR3 reads TGCGCCAGCGCCATCTTAGGGGATACGCAGTATTTT. Protein: CASAILGDTQYF.

The chain employs TRBV27 and TRBJ1-2, with 12 bases aligning to TRBD1. V shed 4 bases, J shed 8 bases, and the junction held 5 bases outside the gene matches. The CDR3 runs to 14 residues. Germline V gene sequence: CDR1 MNHEY, CDR2 SMNVEV (reference sequence). The CDR3 DNA sequence: TGTGCCAGCAGTTCACGGGACAGGGGGCGAGGCTACACCTTC. Encoded protein: CASSSRDRGRGYTF.

The chain links TRBV2 to TRBJ1-5; perhaps TRBD1 as D (5 bases). The germline V gene encodes CDR1 SNHLY and CDR2 FYNNEI. The CDR3 has 15 residues. V was pared by 6 bases and J by 3 bases, with 15 bases between. CDR3 protein: CASRGLGQINQPQHF. Here the CDR3 DNA reads TGTGCCAGCAGGGGTCTCGGACAAATCAATCAGCCCCAGCATTTT.

This clonotype was seen ten or more times. This CDR3 is CASGASYNEQFF. CDR3 in DNA: TGCGCCTCCGGAGCATCCTACAATGAGCAGTTCTTC. The V gene is TRBV10-2, the J gene TRBJ2-1; D call uncertain. Germline CDR1 is WSHSY and CDR2 is SAAADI. Trimming left V 11 bases short and J 1 base short, with 9 bases between. The CDR3 contains 12 residues.

The table lists this clonotype with a few counts. The chain couples TRBV7-2 to TRBJ2-5; 7 positions match TRBD2. The CDR3 extends over 15 amino acids. With V trimmed by 4 bases and J by 5 bases, 10 bases remained unmatched. CDR1 and CDR2 from the germline V gene are SGHTA and FQGNSA. In nucleotides, the CDR3 is TGTGCCAGCAGCTCCAAGCGGGATGCTTATGAGACCCAGTACTTC. This translates into CASSSKRDAYETQYF. Full variable domain (remainder filled in from reference TRBV7-2 and TRBJ2-5): GAGVSQSPSNKVTEKGKDVELRCDPISGHTALYWYRQSLGQGLEFLIYFQGNSAPDKSGLPSDRFSAERTGGSVSTLTIQRTQQEDSAVYLCASSSKRDAYETQYFGPGTRLLVL.

Concerning this clonotype: A much larger clone lies one base from this, so it may be a read error. V is TRBV6-1 and J is TRBJ2-5, with 9 bases aligning to TRBD1. The trim removed 4 bases at V and 11 bases at J, leaving 14 bases unmatched. CDR3 length: 15 residues. The V gene's germline CDR1 is MNHNS and CDR2 SASEGT. The CDR3 DNA sequence: TGTGCCAGCAGTGTGCCGGGACAGGGAGACTACGTGCAGTACTTC. It translates to CASSVPGQGDYVQYF.

This clonotype was counted a few times. This may come from a read error, since a much larger clone is one base off. The chain combines TRBV12-3 or TRBV12-4 with TRBJ2-1; D is possibly TRBD2 (6 bases). The CDR3 is 15 amino acids. The V and J ends lost 10 bases and 2 bases respectively, with 18 bases between them. The CDR3 loop reads CANTGVRGPYNEQFF. The CDR3 coding sequence is TGTGCCAACACGGGAGTAAGAGGGCCCTACAATGAGCAGTTCTTC.

V and J are TRBV18 and TRBJ1-2; D may be TRBD1 (5 bases). The V gene's germline CDR1 is KGHSH and CDR2 LQKENI. The CDR3 contains 15 residues. V lost 3 bases and J lost 0, with 11 bases in between. CDR3: CASSPPGRANYGYTF. CDR3 DNA sequence: TGTGCCAGCTCACCCCCGGGCAGGGCTAACTATGGCTACACCTTC. The full variable domain, completed using reference TRBV18 and TRBJ1-2, is NAGVMQNPRHLVRRRGQEARLRCSPMKGHSHVYWYRQLPEEGLKFMVYLQKENIIDESGMPKERFSAEFPKEGPSILRIQQVVRGDSAAYFCASSPPGRANYGYTFGSGTRLTVV.

As regards this clonotype: One end of the junction does not line up with germline, which may come from a read error. The V and J genes are TRBV7-6 and TRBJ2-2; the D is unclear. Germline CDR1 reads SGHVS; CDR2 reads FNYEAQ. The CDR3 is 19 residues long. The CDR3 sequence: CVSSLDLVYSIDGTGELFF. The CDR3 DNA reads as TGTGTCAGCAGCTTAGATCTAGTATACTCAATCGACGGTACCGGGGAGCTGTTTTTT.

The J gene is TRBJ1-3, the V gene TRBV4-1; weak D call: TRBD1 (5 bases). Between the trimmed V and J ends, which lost 5 bases and 0 bases, there was a span of 8 bases. Germline V gene data show CDR1 as MGHRA and CDR2 as YSYEKL. The CDR3 is 14 amino acids. This CDR3 is CASSSTASGNTIYF. The DNA for the CDR3 is TGCGCCAGCAGCTCGACAGCCTCTGGAAACACCATATATTTT.